This T cell receptor (beta chain) was recovered during a study of T cells in Graves' hyperthyroidism and ophthalmopathy. Findings of the study overall: Most clonotypes expanded in thyroid above 0.001 were likewise present in blood.

Concerning this clonotype itself: Its specificity is unknown.

From RNA transcripts, TCR beta CDR3 regions were amplified. Primed by the HTBI set, a first-round RT-PCR was run on the TCR CDR3. TCRdb reprocessed the multiplex PCR reads with MiXCR, giving one entry per CDR3 protein. The sample includes around 620,000 distinct CDR3 sequences, 46% of them seen just once. V shed 3 bases and J shed 1 base, with 10 bases lying between them. The CDR3 has 14 residues. Germline loops: CDR1 MGHRA, CDR2 YSYEKL. The TCR sequence derives from an adult woman with Graves' disease, either hyperthyroidism or ophthalmopathy (not recorded which). What was sequenced was peripheral blood or thyroid tissue (not recorded which). The chain joins TRBV4-1 to TRBJ2-7, with a possible D match to TRBD2 (6 bases). The CDR3 coding sequence is TGCGCCAGCAGCCAGGACTACAGATCCTACGAGCAGTACTTC. Encoded protein: CASSQDYRSYEQYF.